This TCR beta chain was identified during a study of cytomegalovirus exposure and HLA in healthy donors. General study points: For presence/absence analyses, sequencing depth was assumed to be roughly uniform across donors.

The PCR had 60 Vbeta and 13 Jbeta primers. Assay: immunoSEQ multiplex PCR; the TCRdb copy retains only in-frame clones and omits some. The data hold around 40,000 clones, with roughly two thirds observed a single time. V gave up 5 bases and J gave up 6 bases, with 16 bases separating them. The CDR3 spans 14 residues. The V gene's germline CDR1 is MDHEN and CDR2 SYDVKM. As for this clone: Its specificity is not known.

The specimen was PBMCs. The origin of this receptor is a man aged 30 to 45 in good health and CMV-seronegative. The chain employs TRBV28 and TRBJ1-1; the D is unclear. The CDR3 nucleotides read TGTGCCAGCAGTCTAGCGGGAATTCGACCTGAAGCTTTCTTT. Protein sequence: CASSLAGIRPEAFF.